These 8 T cell receptor beta chains share one sample of origin, sequenced in a study of PD-1 blockade in classical Hodgkin lymphoma. In every patient, relapse followed autologous stem cell transplantation, while exposure to brentuximab vedotin differed. Thawed PBMCs were subjected to magnetic negative selection, which yielded isolated CD8+ T cells. Libraries were prepared by immunoSEQ multiplex PCR; TCRdb keeps only in-frame clonotypes and omits some of them. The repertoire holds around 13,000 clones, with around 80% as singletons. The sequenced sample was CD8+ T cells from blood, obtained at baseline. The source of these receptors is a human donor with classical Hodgkin lymphoma.

V is TRBV29-1 and J is TRBJ2-7; possibly TRBD1 for D (5 bases). The V gene lost 1 base and the J gene lost 0 bases, with 13 bases spanning the gap. The V gene's germline CDR1 is SQVTM and CDR2 ANQGSEA. The CDR3 spans 15 residues. CDR3 sequence reads: CSVEGVQGSSYEQYF. The CDR3 DNA sequence: TGCAGCGTTGAAGGGGTGCAGGGTAGCTCCTACGAGCAGTACTTC.

The CDR3 here is CSVPGQGDEKLFF. For the CDR3, the DNA is TGCAGCGTTCCGGGACAGGGGGACGAAAAACTGTTTTTT. The chain is built from TRBV29-1 and TRBJ1-4; 11 bases match TRBD1. The CDR3 totals 13 residues. Germline V gene data show CDR1 as SQVTM and CDR2 as ANQGSEA. V gave up 5 bases and J gave up 8 bases; unmatched junction bases: 4.

V usage is TRBV18 and J usage is TRBJ2-3; unclear D gene. The CDR3 loop spans 13 amino acids. Germline V gene lookup returns CDR1 KGHSH and CDR2 LQKENI. The V end lost 6 bases, the J end lost 0 bases, and 7 bases lay between the germline ends. The CDR3 region is CASSLSSTDTQYF. The CDR3, as DNA: TGTGCCAGCTCCTTATCTAGCACAGATACGCAGTATTTT.

The chain carries TRBV5-6 and TRBJ2-7; TRBD1 is a possible D gene (6 bases). This CDR3 spans 14 amino acids. The germline gives CDR1 SGHDT, CDR2 YYEEEE. Trimming left V 2 bases short and J 5 bases short, with 14 bases between. The DNA for the CDR3 is TGTGCCAGCAGCTTCCAGGGGACCAGCCACGAGCAGTACTTC. Protein sequence: CASSFQGTSHEQYF.

The V and J genes are TRBV9 and TRBJ2-7; D gene ambiguous. V dropped 3 bases and J dropped 0 bases, with 7 bases sitting between them. The germline gives CDR1 SGDLS, CDR2 YYNGEE. This CDR3 has 13 amino acids. CDR3 sequence reads: CASSGTSSYEQYF. CDR3 DNA: TGTGCCAGCAGCGGCACTTCCTCCTACGAGCAGTACTTC.

This clone showed up just once. The gene calls are TRBV9 and TRBJ2-5; 9 bases are a match to TRBD1. The J call could be wrong; TRBJ2-7 is a better fit for the DNA end. Germline loops: CDR1 SGDLS, CDR2 YYNGEE. The CDR3 runs to 14 residues. CDR3 region: CASSAGTGHYEQYF. The DNA for the CDR3 is TGTGCCAGCAGCGCCGGGACAGGGCACTACGAGCAGTACTTC.

The rearrangement uses TRBV21-1 and TRBJ2-3; TRBD1, the D gene given by the table, was not confirmed from the DNA. TRBV21-1 is described as a pseudogene. The CDR3 runs 18 residues. The CDR3 loop reads CASRKLPNKGESTDTQYF. The CDR3 DNA is TGTGCCAGCAGAAAGCTCCCAAATAAGGGGGAAAGCACAGATACGCAGTATTTT.

The chain has TRBV6-5 and TRBJ1-1; D might be TRBD1 (5 bases). CDR3 length: 13 amino acids. Germline CDR1 and CDR2: MNHEY and SVGAGI. The ends were cut back, 2 bases at V and 5 bases at J, with 9 bases in the middle. CDR3 in amino acids: CASSYAGGTEAFF. Here the CDR3 DNA reads TGTGCCAGCAGTTACGCCGGGGGGACTGAAGCTTTCTTT.